This entry lists 32 T cell receptor beta chains sequenced from one sample in a study of radiation and T cells in renal cell carcinoma. The time point here: baseline pretreatment blood. The treatment: 15 Gy SBRT to primary tumor, nephrectomy 4 weeks later. The protocol was immunoSEQ multiplex PCR, while the TCRdb copy is restricted to in-frame clones and leaves out a portion. The sample has 70,000 to 100,000 clones, about 79% seen once. Sequenced material: blood, taken from a patient whose treatment included radiotherapy and nephrectomy. The receptors here all came from a man in his 60s with renal cell carcinoma.

The V gene is TRBV14, the J gene TRBJ1-5; 11 positions match TRBD1. The CDR3 covers 15 residues. Looked up from germline, CDR1 is SGHDN and CDR2 is FVKESK. V trimming: 4 bases; J trimming: 4 bases; junction bases outside the gene matches: 3. DNA of the CDR3: TGTGCCAGCAGCCCGGACAGGGGGCCGAATCAGCCCCAGCATTTT. Residues: CASSPDRGPNQPQHF.

The V call is TRBV5-6, the J call TRBJ2-1; D remains unclear. In germline, CDR1 is SGHDT, CDR2 YYEEEE. The CDR3 has 12 amino acids. Trimming stripped 2 bases from V and 10 bases from J, with 10 bases between. The CDR3 region is CASSFFSPEQFF. The CDR3 coding sequence is TGTGCCAGCAGCTTTTTCTCTCCCGAGCAGTTCTTC.

The chain employs TRBV4-2 and TRBJ2-7; tentative D call: TRBD2 (5 bases). V was pared by 3 bases and J by 1 base, with 13 bases between. Germline V lookup: CDR1 LGHNA, CDR2 YNFKEQ. The CDR3 length is 15 residues. CDR3 sequence reads: CASSQTGSASYEQYF. For the CDR3, the DNA is TGTGCCAGCAGCCAGACGGGAAGCGCGTCCTACGAGCAGTACTTC.

The CDR3 DNA sequence: TGTGCCAGCCAGGGGAGGGTGGGCACTGAAGCTTTCTTT. Encoded protein: CASQGRVGTEAFF. The V call is TRBV6-5, the J call TRBJ1-1; D is perhaps TRBD1 (6 bases). Deletions cut 8 bases from V and 4 bases from J, with 14 bases between. The CDR3 is made up of 13 amino acids. Germline CDR1 is MNHEY and CDR2 is SVGAGI.

Worth noting for this clone: The junction departs from germline at one end; a sequencing error may be responsible. The rearrangement uses TRBV7-2 and TRBJ2-4; tentatively, D is TRBD2 (6 bases). This CDR3 spans 11 amino acids. In germline, CDR1 is SGHTA, CDR2 FQGNSA. CDR3 in DNA: TGTGCCAGCAGCTCAGGAGCGGGCGGGTCCTTC. It yields the protein CASSSGAGGSF.

The CDR3 DNA is TGTGCCAGCAGCTTAGCCCCGGGCAGCACAGATACGCAGTATTTT. Amino acids: CASSLAPGSTDTQYF. The chain couples TRBV7-9 to TRBJ2-3, with no clear D. Deletions cut 0 bases from V and 0 bases from J, with 7 bases between. This CDR3 spans 15 amino acids. Germline CDR1 and CDR2: SEHNR and FQNEAQ (reference sequence). The whole variable domain, remainder taken from reference TRBV7-9 and TRBJ2-3, is DTGVSQNPRHKITKRGQNVTFRCDPISEHNRLYWYRQTLGQGPEFLTYFQNEAQLEKSRLLSDRFSAERPKGSFSTLEIQRTEQGDSAMYLCASSLAPGSTDTQYFGPGTRLTVL.

This clone was detected ten times or more. V usage is TRBV7-2 and J usage is TRBJ2-7; the match to TRBD1 covers 7 bases. The ends lost 4 bases at V and 3 bases at J; junction bases unmatched: 9. The V gene's germline CDR1 is SGHTA and CDR2 FQGNSA. The CDR3 loop spans 15 amino acids. The CDR3 is CASSSSVGQNYEQYF. In DNA form, the CDR3 reads TGTGCCAGCAGCTCGTCAGTGGGACAGAACTACGAGCAGTACTTC.

This chain links TRBV29-1 with TRBJ2-7, with TRBD2 matching 7 bases. The CDR3 runs 12 residues. Germline V CDR1 and CDR2: SQVTM, ANQGSEA. Trimming took 7 bases from V and 5 from J; bases not matched to a gene: 8. In nucleotides, the CDR3 is TGCAGCGCGCAGCGGGGAGGCGACGAGCAGTACTTC. This encodes CSAQRGGDEQYF.

CDR3 sequence: CASSPGQGANGYTF. The CDR3 nucleotides are TGTGCCAGCTCCCCGGGACAGGGGGCGAATGGCTACACCTTC. This chain joins TRBV18 and TRBJ1-2, with TRBD1 matching 12 bases. Trimming removed 6 bases from V and 6 bases from J; junction bases left unmatched: 5. This CDR3 has 14 amino acids. Germline V CDR1 and CDR2: KGHSH, LQKENI.

This rearrangement joins TRBV5-1 to TRBJ2-5; possibly TRBD2 for D (5 bases). The CDR3 is 14 residues long. V was pared by 0 bases and J by 5 bases, with 11 bases between. Germline V gene sequence: CDR1 SGHRS, CDR2 YFSETQ. The CDR3: CASSLELVGETQYF. As DNA, the CDR3 is TGCGCCAGCAGCTTGGAACTAGTTGGCGAGACCCAGTACTTC.

V and J are TRBV5-1 and TRBJ2-1, with 7 bases fitting TRBD2. The CDR3 has 16 residues. Germline lookup yields CDR1 SGHRS and CDR2 YFSETQ. The trim removed 0 bases at V and 5 bases at J, leaving 8 bases unmatched. This chain's CDR3 is CASSLEAGRRNNEQFF. The CDR3, as DNA: TGCGCCAGCAGCTTGGAGGCCGGGAGGAGGAACAATGAGCAGTTCTTC.

The chain recombines TRBV11-3 with TRBJ2-1; D is unresolved. Trimming left V 3 bases short and J 10 bases short, with 7 bases between. The CDR3 loop spans 11 amino acids. Germline V gives CDR1 SGHNT, CDR2 YENEEA. The CDR3: CASSLNGEQFF. DNA of the CDR3: TGTGCCAGCAGCTTGAACGGGGAGCAGTTCTTC. Filled out from reference TRBV11-3 and TRBJ2-1, the complete variable domain reads EAGVVQSPRYKIIEKKQPVAFWCNPISGHNTLYWYLQNLGQGPELLIRYENEEAVDDSQLPKDRFSAERLKGVDSTLKIQPAELGDSAVYLCASSLNGEQFFGPGTRLTVL.

The chain couples TRBV19 to TRBJ2-2; TRBD2 matches 11 bases. After removal of 6 bases from V and 7 bases from J, the junction contained 10 bases not matched to a gene. CDR3 length: 16 amino acids. Germline V gene data show CDR1 as LNHDA and CDR2 as SQIVND (reference sequence). The CDR3 loop reads CASSTIAGGPIGELFF. CDR3 in DNA: TGTGCCAGTAGCACTATAGCGGGAGGGCCTATCGGGGAGCTGTTTTTT.

The chain couples TRBV2 to TRBJ2-7; 11 nucleotides line up with TRBD1. CDR3 length: 15 amino acids. V lost 7 bases, J lost 6 bases, and 11 bases stayed unmatched. Germline V gene sequence: CDR1 SNHLY, CDR2 FYNNEI. The CDR3 loop reads CASTRVGQGAVEQYF. For the CDR3, the DNA is TGTGCCAGCACCCGGGTAGGACAGGGGGCGGTCGAGCAGTACTTC.

The chain is built from TRBV14 and TRBJ1-2; D gene unclear. Trimming removed 1 base at V and 4 bases at J, with 10 bases between. This CDR3 contains 14 residues. CDR1 and CDR2 from the germline V gene are SGHDN and FVKESK. CDR3 sequence: CASSQAGRGYGYTF. CDR3 sequence (DNA): TGTGCCAGCAGCCAAGCAGGACGGGGCTATGGCTACACCTTC.

The chain links TRBV15 to TRBJ2-4, with 9 bases lining up with TRBD2. Germline V gives CDR1 LNHNV, CDR2 YYDKDF (reference sequence). The CDR3 runs to 16 residues. V shed 0 bases and J 9 bases; nucleotides not matched to a gene: 9. Written as DNA, the CDR3 is TGTGCCACCAGCAGAGATGAGGGACTAGCTGGAGTCATTCAGTACTTC. Translation gives CATSRDEGLAGVIQYF.

V and J are TRBV5-1 and TRBJ2-5; D possibly corresponds to TRBD2 (6 bases). Germline-derived CDR1 and CDR2 are SGHRS and YFSETQ. The length of the CDR3 is 14 residues. The germline V and J ends were trimmed by 4 bases and 2 bases, with 12 bases remaining between them. The CDR3 region has the DNA TGCGCCAGCAGCCCGGCGGGGTTGCAAGAGACCCAGTACTTC. It codes for CASSPAGLQETQYF.

V gene TRBV28 combines with J gene TRBJ2-3, with D perhaps matching TRBD2 (5 bases). Between the trimmed V and J ends, which lost 6 bases and 2 bases, there was a span of 18 bases. Germline CDR1 is MDHEN and CDR2 is SYDVKM. This CDR3 comprises 16 residues. In DNA, the CDR3 is TGTGCCAGCAGCCTGAGACTACTAACCACCACAGATACGCAGTATTTT. It translates to CASSLRLLTTTDTQYF.

V gene TRBV23-1 combines with J gene TRBJ2-7; the match to TRBD1 covers 8 bases. TRBV23-1 is recorded as an ORF, its role being uncertain. There are 15 residues in the CDR3. The junction had 11 bases not matched to a gene; V was cut back by 4 bases and J by 6 bases. CDR3 sequence (DNA): TGCGCCAGCAGTCTCCGGGGACAGGAGTCAGGCGAGCAGTACTTC. As protein: CASSLRGQESGEQYF.

The gene calls are TRBV7-2 and TRBJ2-7; 8 nucleotides align to TRBD2. CDR3 size: 18 residues. CDR1 is SGHTA and CDR2 is FQGNSA in the germline V gene. Germline trimming cut 1 base from V and 7 bases from J; bases unmatched to any gene: 18. The CDR3 DNA reads as TGTGCCAGCAGCTTAGATACTAGCGGCCTGATGGGGAACGGGGAGCAGTACTTC. Translating it yields CASSLDTSGLMGNGEQYF. Combining the CDR3 with reference TRBV7-2 and TRBJ2-7 gives the whole variable domain GAGVSQSPSNKVTEKGKDVELRCDPISGHTALYWYRQSLGQGLEFLIYFQGNSAPDKSGLPSDRFSAERTGGSVSTLTIQRTQQEDSAVYLCASSLDTSGLMGNGEQYFGPGTRLTVT.

The J gene is TRBJ2-2, the V gene TRBV4-2, with 11 bases matching TRBD2. V shed 6 bases, J shed 4 bases, and the junction held 16 bases outside the gene matches. The CDR3 has 19 residues. CDR1 is LGHNA, CDR2 YNFKEQ, per germline. The CDR3 spells CASRRSIAGGPRGTGELFF. The CDR3 DNA reads as TGTGCCAGCAGACGTAGTATAGCGGGAGGGCCCCGGGGCACCGGGGAGCTGTTTTTT.

The chain carries TRBV28 and TRBJ1-1; D uncertain. This CDR3 has 15 amino acids. The V gene lost 6 bases and the J gene lost 1 base, with 15 bases spanning the gap. The germline CDR1 and CDR2 sequences are MDHEN and SYDVKM. The CDR3 region is CASSPRGWGNTEAFF. The CDR3 nucleotides read TGTGCCAGCAGCCCCCGGGGATGGGGGAACACTGAAGCTTTCTTT.

The V and J genes are TRBV10-1 and TRBJ2-5; possible D gene TRBD2, 5 bases. This CDR3 comprises 14 residues. Per the germline V gene, CDR1 is WNHNN and CDR2 is SYGVQD (reference sequence). V was trimmed by 3 bases and J by 2 bases, leaving 10 bases between them. The CDR3 loop reads CASSDPREQETQYF. CDR3 sequence (DNA): TGCGCCAGCAGTGACCCGAGGGAGCAAGAGACCCAGTACTTC.

The rearrangement joins TRBV18 to TRBJ1-5; the D gene is possibly TRBD1 (6 bases). Germline V lookup: CDR1 KGHSH, CDR2 LQKENI. There are 18 residues in the CDR3. The germline V and J ends were trimmed by 2 bases and 0 bases, with 17 bases remaining between them. CDR3 protein: CASSPSRGRGYSNQPQHF. As DNA, the CDR3 is TGTGCCAGCTCACCATCCAGGGGTAGGGGGTATAGCAATCAGCCCCAGCATTTT.

This clone was observed a single time. This sequence joins TRBV6-1 and TRBJ1-1; D might be TRBD1 (6 bases). With 2 bases removed from V and 6 bases from J, the gap between germline ends came to 16 bases. Per germline, CDR1 MNHNS and CDR2 SASEGT. CDR3 length: 15 residues. CDR3 protein: CASSESPRGGSEAFF. The CDR3 bases are TGTGCCAGCAGTGAATCTCCCAGGGGCGGGTCTGAAGCTTTCTTT.

This chain connects TRBV7-8 to TRBJ1-3, with a weak D call TRBD1 (5 bases). CDR1 and CDR2 from the germline V gene are SGHVS and FQNEAQ. The CDR3 is 15 residues long. V lost 0 bases and J lost 3, with 9 bases in between. The CDR3 reads CASSLAGGSGNTIYF. The DNA for the CDR3 is TGTGCCAGCAGCTTAGCGGGGGGTAGTGGAAACACCATATATTTT.

V gene TRBV4-2 combines with J gene TRBJ2-3; D possibly corresponds to TRBD1 (5 bases). The CDR3 loop spans 13 amino acids. CDR1 is LGHNA and CDR2 is YNFKEQ in the germline V gene. Deletions cut 2 bases from V and 5 bases from J, with 8 bases between. This CDR3 reads CASSQLQGDTQYF. CDR3 in DNA: TGTGCCAGCAGCCAACTCCAGGGAGATACGCAGTATTTT.

This chain joins TRBV15 and TRBJ1-3; D is uncertain. CDR3 length: 14 amino acids. CDR1 LNHNV and CDR2 YYDKDF come from the germline V gene (reference sequence). Deletions cut 0 bases from V and 4 bases from J, with 7 bases between. In DNA form, the CDR3 reads TGTGCCACCAGCAGAGATCGCATCGGAAACACCATATATTTT. Residues: CATSRDRIGNTIYF.

The chain uses TRBV19 and TRBJ2-3; D possibly corresponds to TRBD2 (6 bases). The germline gives CDR1 LNHDA, CDR2 SQIVND (reference sequence). V dropped 3 bases and J dropped 5 bases, with 15 bases sitting between them. CDR3 length equals 15 residues. CDR3 loop: CASSISAGGRDTQYF. CDR3 nucleotides: TGTGCCAGTAGTATCTCGGCAGGAGGGAGAGATACGCAGTATTTT.

The chain carries TRBV5-1 and TRBJ1-2, with 8 bases that match TRBD1. Germline V gene sequence: CDR1 SGHRS, CDR2 YFSETQ. V lost 3 bases, J lost 6 bases, and 10 bases stayed unmatched. CDR3 size: 15 residues. CDR3 amino acids: CASSSARGRADGYTF. DNA of the CDR3: TGCGCCAGCAGCTCGGCCAGGGGGCGCGCTGATGGCTACACCTTC.

This chain uses TRBV6-1 with TRBJ1-1; unclear D gene. Trimming stripped 2 bases from V and 0 bases from J, with 7 bases between. The germline V gene encodes CDR1 MNHNS and CDR2 SASEGT. This CDR3 region has 14 residues. CDR3: CASSELYMNTEAFF. The CDR3 coding sequence is TGTGCCAGCAGTGAACTGTACATGAACACTGAAGCTTTCTTT.

This clone showed up just a few times. The chain links TRBV27 to TRBJ2-7; TRBD1 matches 7 bases. V was clipped by 5 bases and J by 0 bases; unmatched bases: 4. CDR3 length: 14 amino acids. Looked up from germline, CDR1 is MNHEY and CDR2 is SMNVEV (reference sequence). The CDR3 DNA reads TGTGCCAGCAGTGCTGACAGGGTCTCCTACGAGCAGTACTTC. Protein sequence: CASSADRVSYEQYF.